The present T cell receptor beta chain was sequenced within a study of blood T cell repertoires in COVID-19. Assay used: immunoSEQ multiplex PCR; TCRdb lists only in-frame clones, some missing. This sample has about 360,000 clones, with around 87% found just once. Individuals aged roughly 18 to 100 years were recruited from fewer than 25 US areas. The study assigned cohorts using participant-reported clinical history. Input material: PBMCs or T cells enriched from blood (not recorded which). The source is a man between 35 and 55 years old in a cohort exposed to, infected with or recovered from COVID-19 (not recorded which).

CDR3 protein: CASNRDNLYEQYF. CDR3 DNA sequence: TGCGCCAGCAACCGGGACAACCTATACGAGCAGTACTTC. The V and J genes are TRBV5-1 and TRBJ2-7; a weak D match, TRBD1 (6 bases). There are 13 residues in the CDR3. Germline CDR1 SGHRS, CDR2 YFSETQ. Trimming pared 6 bases from V and 4 bases from J, leaving 14 bases between.